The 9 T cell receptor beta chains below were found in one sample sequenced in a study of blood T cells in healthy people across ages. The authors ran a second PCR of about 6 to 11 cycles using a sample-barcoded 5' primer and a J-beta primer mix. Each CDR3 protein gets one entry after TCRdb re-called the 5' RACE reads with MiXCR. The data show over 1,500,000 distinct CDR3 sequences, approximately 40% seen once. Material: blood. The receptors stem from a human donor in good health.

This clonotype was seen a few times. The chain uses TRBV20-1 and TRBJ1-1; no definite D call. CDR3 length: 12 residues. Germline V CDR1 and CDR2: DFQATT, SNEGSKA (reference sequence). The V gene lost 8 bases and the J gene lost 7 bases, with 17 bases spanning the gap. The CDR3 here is CSSNRGGDEAFF. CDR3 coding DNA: TGCAGTTCAAATCGTGGAGGCGATGAAGCTTTCTTT.

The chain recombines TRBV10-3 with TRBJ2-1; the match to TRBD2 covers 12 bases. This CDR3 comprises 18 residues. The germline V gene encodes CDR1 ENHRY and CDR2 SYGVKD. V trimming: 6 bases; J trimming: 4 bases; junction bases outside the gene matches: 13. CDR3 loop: CAISPTRQLAGGYNEQFF. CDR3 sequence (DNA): TGTGCCATCAGCCCTACTCGTCAACTAGCGGGGGGATACAATGAGCAGTTCTTC.

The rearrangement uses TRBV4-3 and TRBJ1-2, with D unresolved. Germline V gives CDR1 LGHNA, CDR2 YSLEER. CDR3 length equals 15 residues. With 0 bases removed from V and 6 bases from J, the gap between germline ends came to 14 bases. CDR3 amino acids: CASSQDFAGDHGYTF. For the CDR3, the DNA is TGCGCCAGCAGCCAAGATTTTGCCGGGGATCATGGCTACACCTTC.

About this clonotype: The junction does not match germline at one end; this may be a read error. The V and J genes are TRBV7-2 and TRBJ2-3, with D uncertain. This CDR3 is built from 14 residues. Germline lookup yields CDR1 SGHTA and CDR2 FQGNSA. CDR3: CAGSLVSRSDTQYF. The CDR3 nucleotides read TGTGCCGGCAGCTTAGTGAGCCGTTCAGATACGCAGTATTTT.

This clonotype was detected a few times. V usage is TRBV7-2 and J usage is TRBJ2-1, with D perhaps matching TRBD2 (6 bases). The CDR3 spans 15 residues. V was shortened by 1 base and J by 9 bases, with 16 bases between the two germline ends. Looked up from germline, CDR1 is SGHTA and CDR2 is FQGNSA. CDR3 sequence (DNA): TGTGCCAGCAGCTTAGTTGGGGGGATTGCGGGTGAGCAGTTCTTC. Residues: CASSLVGGIAGEQFF.

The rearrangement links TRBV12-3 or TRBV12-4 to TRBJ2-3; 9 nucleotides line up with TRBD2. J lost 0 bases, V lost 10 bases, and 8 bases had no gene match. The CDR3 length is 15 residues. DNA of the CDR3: TGTGCCACCGATTCTAGCGGGGAAAGCACAGATACGCAGTATTTT. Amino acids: CATDSSGESTDTQYF.

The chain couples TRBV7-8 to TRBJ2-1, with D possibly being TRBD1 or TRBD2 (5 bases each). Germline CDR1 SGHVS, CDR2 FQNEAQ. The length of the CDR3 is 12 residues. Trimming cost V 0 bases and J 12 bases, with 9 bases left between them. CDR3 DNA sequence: TGTGCCAGCAGCTTAGCGGGGACGACGCAGTTCTTC. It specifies CASSLAGTTQFF.

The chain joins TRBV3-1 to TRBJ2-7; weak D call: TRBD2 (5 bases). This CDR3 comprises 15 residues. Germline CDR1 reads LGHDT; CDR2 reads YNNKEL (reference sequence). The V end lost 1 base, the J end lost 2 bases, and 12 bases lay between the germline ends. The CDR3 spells CASSQASGRTYEQYF. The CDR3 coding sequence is TGTGCCAGCAGCCAAGCCTCGGGGAGAACCTACGAGCAGTACTTC.

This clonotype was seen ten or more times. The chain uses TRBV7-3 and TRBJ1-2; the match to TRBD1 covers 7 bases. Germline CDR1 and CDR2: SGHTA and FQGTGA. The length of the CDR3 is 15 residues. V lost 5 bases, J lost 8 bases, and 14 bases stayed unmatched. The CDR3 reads CASSPGTALGLGYTF. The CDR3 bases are TGTGCCAGCAGCCCCGGGACAGCGCTCGGTTTGGGCTACACCTTC.